The next 12 T cell receptor beta chains were all read from a single sample in a study of blood T cell repertoires in COVID-19. TCRdb keeps only in-frame clones here, not all; method: immunoSEQ multiplex PCR. The sample holds approximately 380,000 clones; 85% to 90% are singletons and the top ten take 0.9% to 1.5%. Sequenced sample: PBMCs or T cells enriched from blood (not recorded which). All receptors come from a woman in her late teens or twenties who had recovered from COVID-19.

This clone appeared a few times. The gene calls are TRBV6-1 and TRBJ1-6, with a possible D match to TRBD1 (6 bases). The germline V and J ends were trimmed by 3 bases and 0 bases, with 15 bases remaining between them. Looked up from germline, CDR1 is MNHNS and CDR2 is SASEGT. CDR3 size: 18 residues. Written as DNA, the CDR3 is TGTGCCAGCAGTGATGGAACAGGGTCGTTCTCCTATAATTCACCCCTCCACTTT. Translation gives CASSDGTGSFSYNSPLHF.

CDR3 sequence (DNA): TGTGCCAGCAGCCGGACCGGGGGGCCGAACACTGAAGCTTTCTTT. It codes for CASSRTGGPNTEAFF. The V gene is TRBV7-3, the J gene TRBJ1-1; D is possibly TRBD1 (6 bases). V dropped 5 bases and J dropped 1 base, with 14 bases sitting between them. CDR3 length equals 15 residues. Germline values: CDR1 SGHTA, CDR2 FQGTGA.

The DNA of the CDR3 is TGTGCCAGCAGTTCGGGACAGGGAGTTCAAGAGACCCAGTACTTC. Translated: CASSSGQGVQETQYF. The chain carries TRBV27 and TRBJ2-5; 9 positions match TRBD1. The CDR3 consists of 15 residues. Germline values: CDR1 MNHEY, CDR2 SMNVEV (reference sequence). Trimming at V came to 4 bases and at J to 2 bases, leaving 5 bases not matched to a gene.

The chain uses TRBV4-1 and TRBJ2-3; TRBD2 matches at 7 bases. Germline CDR1 MGHRA, CDR2 YSYEKL. This CDR3 has 16 amino acids. Trimming cost V 0 bases and J 5 bases; bases outside gene matches: 8. The CDR3 protein is CASSQDRSTGGDTQYF. In DNA, the CDR3 is TGCGCCAGCAGCCAAGACCGTAGCACGGGGGGAGATACGCAGTATTTT.

This clone appeared a single time. This sequence joins TRBV19 and TRBJ1-2, with 12 positions matching TRBD1. There are 16 residues in the CDR3. Germline V gene data show CDR1 as LNHDA and CDR2 as SQIVND (reference sequence). The junction had 5 bases not matched to a gene; V was cut back by 4 bases and J by 2 bases. The CDR3 DNA is TGTGCCAGTAGTACTCTCGGGACAGGGGGCAACTATGGCTACACCTTC. Translating it yields CASSTLGTGGNYGYTF.

For this clone: This sample includes further DNA sequences coding for the same CDR3. V gene TRBV9 combines with J gene TRBJ1-2; 7 nucleotides match TRBD1. This CDR3 region has 13 residues. Looked up from germline, CDR1 is SGDLS and CDR2 is YYNGEE. V trimming: 0 bases; J trimming: 8 bases; junction bases outside the gene matches: 4. The CDR3 bases are TGTGCCAGCAGCGTAGAGGGGGCGCGGGGCTACACCTTC. It is translated as CASSVEGARGYTF.

This clone was observed a few times. The V call is TRBV27, the J call TRBJ1-5, with 11 bases identical to TRBD1. The CDR3 extends over 15 amino acids. CDR1 MNHEY and CDR2 SMNVEV come from the germline V gene (reference sequence). V lost 3 bases, J lost 6 bases, and 4 bases stayed unmatched. The CDR3 is CASSFAGTGGQPQHF. The CDR3 nucleotides read TGTGCCAGCAGTTTCGCCGGGACAGGGGGTCAGCCCCAGCATTTT.

A few counts support this clone. The rearrangement joins TRBV6-5 to TRBJ2-7; possibly TRBD2 for D (7 bases). There are 14 residues in the CDR3. V lost 6 bases and J lost 2, with 14 bases in between. Per the germline V gene, CDR1 is MNHEY and CDR2 is SVGAGI. The CDR3: CASRPRRGPYEQYF. In DNA, the CDR3 is TGTGCCAGCAGACCCCGGCGGGGGCCCTACGAGCAGTACTTC.

This clone was observed a few times. The genes are TRBV29-1 and TRBJ2-7, with 7 bases identical to TRBD1. The CDR3 sequence is 11 residues long. CDR1 and CDR2 (germline): SQVTM, ANQGSEA. The ends lost 6 bases at V and 3 bases at J; junction bases unmatched: 2. The CDR3 is CSVRTGYEQYF. DNA of the CDR3: TGCAGCGTGAGGACAGGCTACGAGCAGTACTTC.

A single count supports this clone. The rearrangement uses TRBV5-1 and TRBJ1-4, with 7 positions matching TRBD1. Germline values: CDR1 SGHRS, CDR2 YFSETQ. J was trimmed by 6 bases and V by 4 bases; bases with no gene match: 9. The CDR3 length is 15 residues. The CDR3 DNA follows: TGCGCCAGCAGCAAAAGGGGGCGCTTAGATGAAAAACTGTTTTTT. Its protein product is CASSKRGRLDEKLFF. Filled out from reference TRBV5-1 and TRBJ1-4, the complete variable domain reads KAGVTQTPRYLIKTRGQQVTLSCSPISGHRSVSWYQQTPGQGLQFLFEYFSETQRNKGNFPGRFSGRQFSNSRSEMNVSTLELGDSALYLCASSKRGRLDEKLFFGSGTQLSVL.

The chain carries TRBV6-2 or TRBV6-3 and TRBJ2-7; D may be TRBD2 (6 bases). The ends were cut back, 0 bases at V and 0 bases at J, with 6 bases in the middle. The length of the CDR3 is 14 residues. CDR1 is MNHEY, CDR2 SVGEGT, per germline. The CDR3 sequence is CASSYSTSSYEQYF. In DNA form, the CDR3 reads TGTGCCAGCAGTTACTCGACTAGCTCCTACGAGCAGTACTTC.

This clone came up once. J is TRBJ2-2 and V is TRBV5-1; perhaps TRBD2 as D (5 bases). The V gene's germline CDR1 is SGHRS and CDR2 YFSETQ. V was pared by 0 bases and J by 3 bases, with 6 bases between. The length of the CDR3 is 14 residues. The CDR3 sequence is CASSLDGDTGELFF. CDR3 DNA sequence: TGCGCCAGCAGCTTGGACGGGGACACCGGGGAGCTGTTTTTT. Looking up the rest from reference TRBV5-1 and TRBJ2-2 gives the full variable domain: KAGVTQTPRYLIKTRGQQVTLSCSPISGHRSVSWYQQTPGQGLQFLFEYFSETQRNKGNFPGRFSGRQFSNSRSEMNVSTLELGDSALYLCASSLDGDTGELFFGEGSRLTVL.